This TCR beta chain appears in the sequencing data of a study of T cells in localized non-small cell lung cancer. The CDR3 is 13 residues long. J gave up 0 bases and V 8 bases, and 4 bases lay outside the gene matches. Germline values: CDR1 SGHTS, CDR2 YDEGEE. The count of this clone is one. Generated by immunoSEQ multiplex PCR, the TCRdb table keeps only in-frame clones and is missing some. The sample includes 25,000 to 30,000 clones, approximately 85% of them seen just once. The chain carries TRBV5-8 and TRBJ1-2; 7 positions agree with TRBD1. The source of this sequence is a woman between 35 and 70 years old with stage I lung adenocarcinoma. This specimen was peripheral blood, taken before any cancer treatment. The CDR3 region has the DNA TGTGCCAGTGGGACAGATACTAACTATGGCTACACCTTC. Translation: CASGTDTNYGYTF. Full variable domain (remainder filled in from reference TRBV5-8 and TRBJ1-2): EAGVTQSPTHLIKTRGQQATLRCSPISGHTSVYWYQQALGLGLQFLLWYDEGEERNRGNFPPRFSGRQFPNYSSELNVNALELEDSALYLCASGTDTNYGYTFGSGTRLTVV.